The next 28 T cell receptor beta chains were all read from a single sample in a study of T-cell reconstitution after alpha-beta-depleted transplantation in children. For TCRbeta, the library was prepared with unique molecular identifiers. TCRdb processed the PCR reads anew with MiXCR; each CDR3 protein has one entry. Here the sample spans 800,000 to 1,000,000 distinct CDR3 sequences, about 29% being singletons. This specimen consisted of PBMCs, mostly from graft donor cells, obtained 360 days after TCRalphabeta/CD19-depleted stem cell transplant. The receptors were sampled from a boy in the first two years of life who had a stem cell transplant for SCID, so the T cells may come from the graft donor.

A note on this clonotype: A read error may account for a junction end that differs from germline. CDR3 nucleotide sequence: TGCAGCGTTGCGTGGGACCAGGCCACACATACGCAGTATTTT. This sequence encodes CSVAWDQATHTQYF. The chain couples TRBV29-1 to TRBJ2-3; TRBD1 or TRBD2 may be the D gene (5 bases each). Germline CDR1 is SQVTM and CDR2 is ANQGSEA. CDR3 size: 14 residues.

This clonotype was counted between two and nine times. The chain carries TRBV7-9 and TRBJ1-2; D is uncertain. Germline values: CDR1 SEHNR, CDR2 FQNEAQ (reference sequence). The V end lost 1 base, the J end lost 8 bases, and 11 bases lay between the germline ends. The CDR3 is 13 amino acids. CDR3 residues: CASSLEVGTGYTF. As DNA, the CDR3 is TGTGCCAGCAGCTTAGAGGTGGGAACCGGCTACACCTTC.

This clonotype was counted only a few times. The rearrangement joins TRBV4-1 to TRBJ2-1; the D gene is possibly TRBD1 (6 bases). Per the germline V gene, CDR1 is MGHRA and CDR2 is YSYEKL. The V and J ends lost 1 base and 1 base respectively, with 11 bases between them. The CDR3 covers 16 residues. CDR3: CASSQGTVLSYNEQFF. CDR3 DNA: TGCGCCAGCAGCCAAGGGACAGTTCTTTCCTACAATGAGCAGTTCTTC.

The gene calls are TRBV20-1 and TRBJ1-2, with 8 bases lining up with TRBD1. This CDR3 contains 13 residues. The trim removed 3 bases at V and 9 bases at J, leaving 9 bases unmatched. Germline V gene lookup returns CDR1 DFQATT and CDR2 SNEGSKA (reference sequence). The CDR3 here is CSARTGASRSYTF. The CDR3 coding sequence is TGCAGTGCTAGGACAGGGGCAAGTCGTAGCTACACCTTC.

This chain links TRBV12-3 or TRBV12-4 with TRBJ2-7; D is perhaps TRBD1 or TRBD2 (6 bases each). The CDR3 length is 12 residues. The ends were cut back, 6 bases at V and 6 bases at J, with 12 bases in the middle. CDR3 nucleotide sequence: TGTGCCAGCAGCAAGGGGGGTGTCGAGCAGTACTTC. Translation gives CASSKGGVEQYF.

This clonotype turned up a few times. This chain joins TRBV28 and TRBJ2-4; 15 bases line up with TRBD2. This CDR3 is built from 20 residues. The junction had 11 bases not matched to a gene; V was cut back by 5 bases and J by 0 bases. Germline V gives CDR1 MDHEN, CDR2 SYDVKM. The CDR3 here is CASSPWTSGGARLAKNIQYF. As DNA, the CDR3 is TGTGCCAGCAGTCCCTGGACTAGCGGGGGGGCTCGCTTAGCCAAAAACATTCAGTACTTC.

V gene TRBV11-2 combines with J gene TRBJ1-4; TRBD1 might be the D (5 bases). There are 16 residues in the CDR3. Trimming pared 1 base from V and 8 bases from J, leaving 17 bases between. Germline CDR1 SGHAT, CDR2 FQNNGV. The chain's CDR3 is CASSLGAGPGAEKLFF. CDR3 nucleotide sequence: TGTGCCAGCAGCTTAGGAGCGGGCCCCGGGGCCGAAAAACTGTTTTTT.

This chain connects TRBV28 to TRBJ2-3; D remains ambiguous. Trimming removed 3 bases from V and 0 bases from J, with 10 bases in between. Germline V gives CDR1 MDHEN, CDR2 SYDVKM. There are 15 residues in the CDR3. The CDR3 region is CASSLQVTSTDTQYF. For the CDR3, the DNA is TGTGCCAGCAGTTTGCAGGTCACCAGCACAGATACGCAGTATTTT.

This clonotype occurred a few times. CDR3 sequence (DNA): TGTGCCAGTATCGGAGGGCGGGAGCAGTTCTTC. It specifies CASIGGREQFF. The rearrangement uses TRBV19 and TRBJ2-1; possibly TRBD2 for D (6 bases). There are 11 residues in the CDR3. V lost 7 bases and J lost 10, with 11 bases in between. Germline loops: CDR1 LNHDA, CDR2 SQIVND (reference sequence).

The chain recombines TRBV20-1 with TRBJ1-3, with a weak D call TRBD1 (6 bases). This CDR3 spans 14 amino acids. The germline V gene has CDR1 DFQATT and CDR2 SNEGSKA (reference sequence). V lost 3 bases, J lost 4 bases, and 13 bases lay in between. The CDR3: CSARLTGVGNTIYF. CDR3 sequence (DNA): TGCAGTGCTAGGCTGACAGGAGTAGGAAACACCATATATTTT.

This clonotype occurred a few times. The CDR3 loop is CASSPLGSQYGANVLTF. The CDR3 DNA is TGTGCCAGCAGTCCCCTGGGTTCGCAGTATGGGGCCAACGTCCTGACTTTC. The chain employs TRBV12-3 or TRBV12-4 and TRBJ2-6; D is uncertain. V was clipped by 5 bases and J by 3 bases, with 17 bases between them. The CDR3 runs to 17 residues.

This clonotype turned up a few times. J is TRBJ1-1 and V is TRBV18, with no clear D. The germline V and J ends were trimmed by 6 bases and 2 bases, with 13 bases remaining between them. This CDR3 spans 14 amino acids. Looked up from germline, CDR1 is KGHSH and CDR2 is LQKENI. DNA for the CDR3: TGTGCCAGCTCCGTCTACGAGGGAAACACTGAAGCTTTCTTT. Protein product: CASSVYEGNTEAFF.

The V gene is TRBV2, the J gene TRBJ1-6; possible D gene TRBD1, 5 bases. CDR3 length: 16 amino acids. V gave up 2 bases and J gave up 1 base, with 9 bases separating them. The V gene's germline CDR1 is SNHLY and CDR2 FYNNEI. CDR3 loop: CASSEREGSYNSPLHF. The CDR3 DNA follows: TGTGCCAGCAGTGAACGGGAGGGGTCCTATAATTCACCCCTCCACTTT.

V usage is TRBV6-2 or TRBV6-3 and J usage is TRBJ2-1; 8 bases line up with TRBD2. Unmatched junction bases numbered 2, after V lost 4 bases and J lost 6 bases. The germline V gene has CDR1 MNHEY and CDR2 SVGEGT. The CDR3 is made up of 13 amino acids. CDR3 sequence: CASSLLAANEQFF. The DNA for the CDR3 is TGTGCCAGCAGTTTACTAGCGGCCAATGAGCAGTTCTTC.

This clonotype showed up just a few times. The rearrangement joins TRBV5-1 to TRBJ1-1; no clear D gene. There are 15 residues in the CDR3. V was shortened by 1 base and J by 1 base, with 11 bases between the two germline ends. Germline V gene lookup returns CDR1 SGHRS and CDR2 YFSETQ. For the CDR3, the DNA is TGCGCCAGCAGCTTGACCGCAGGTCCGAACACTGAAGCTTTCTTT. Protein sequence: CASSLTAGPNTEAFF.

V and J are TRBV9 and TRBJ2-2; the D gene is possibly TRBD2 (5 bases). V was cut by 3 bases and J by 8 bases, with 8 bases left in between. In germline, CDR1 is SGDLS, CDR2 YYNGEE. The CDR3 totals 12 residues. The CDR3 DNA follows: TGTGCCAGCAGCGCTAGCATGGGGGAGCTGTTTTTT. Translated, it gives CASSASMGELFF. Supplemented by reference TRBV9 and TRBJ2-2, the full variable domain reads DSGVTQTPKHLITATGQRVTLRCSPRSGDLSVYWYQQSLDQGLQFLIQYYNGEERAKGNILERFSAQQFPDLHSELNLSSLELGDSALYFCASSASMGELFFGEGSRLTVL.

The chain uses TRBV5-6 and TRBJ2-1, with a tentative D call TRBD1 (7 bases). Germline loops: CDR1 SGHDT, CDR2 YYEEEE. V gave up 2 bases and J gave up 3 bases, with 18 bases separating them. This CDR3 is 17 amino acids long. CDR3 coding DNA: TGTGCCAGCAGCTTAACTTCAGGGGGGAGGCTCTACAATGAGCAGTTCTTC. It specifies CASSLTSGGRLYNEQFF.

The chain has TRBV29-1 and TRBJ2-7; no clear D gene. Looked up from germline, CDR1 is SQVTM and CDR2 is ANQGSEA. This CDR3 is 15 amino acids long. V lost 3 bases and J lost 2, with 17 bases in between. The CDR3 DNA is TGCAGCGTTGAGGCCCCGGGTCACTCTCCCTACGAGCAGTACTTC. This codes for CSVEAPGHSPYEQYF.

This clonotype was recorded at least ten times. The CDR3 is CASSFTGSGANVLTF. CDR3 nucleotide sequence: TGCGCCAGCAGCTTTACGGGTTCTGGGGCCAACGTCCTGACTTTC. The chain is built from TRBV5-1 and TRBJ2-6; D is uncertain. The length of the CDR3 is 15 residues. V lost 2 bases and J lost 1, with 7 bases in between. In germline, CDR1 is SGHRS, CDR2 YFSETQ.

This clonotype has only a few counts. V and J are TRBV29-1 and TRBJ1-2; D is unresolved. V was trimmed by 5 bases and J by 3 bases, leaving 13 bases between them. The CDR3 contains 13 residues. CDR1 is SQVTM and CDR2 is ANQGSEA in the germline V gene. The CDR3 is CSVTAGNDYGYTF. CDR3 nucleotides: TGCAGCGTTACGGCAGGTAACGACTATGGCTACACCTTC.

The CDR3 loop reads CASSFLQGPDEQYF. CDR3 DNA: TGCGCCAGCAGCTTTCTACAGGGTCCCGACGAGCAGTACTTC. The chain combines TRBV5-1 with TRBJ2-7; maybe TRBD1 (6 bases). Germline assignment: CDR1 SGHRS and CDR2 YFSETQ. There are 14 residues in the CDR3. V dropped 2 bases and J dropped 5 bases, with 14 bases sitting between them.

The chain recombines TRBV6-5 with TRBJ1-4; D not certain. In germline, CDR1 is MNHEY, CDR2 SVGAGI. V lost 0 bases, J lost 8 bases, and 13 bases lay in between. This CDR3 has 15 amino acids. The CDR3 region has the DNA TGTGCCAGCAGTTACTCGAGTGCGGTTGACGAAAAACTGTTTTTT. It yields the protein CASSYSSAVDEKLFF.

This chain connects TRBV5-1 to TRBJ1-1, with D possibly TRBD1 on 6 matching bases. CDR3 length equals 14 residues. V lost 3 bases and J lost 4, with 13 bases in between. The germline CDR1 and CDR2 sequences are SGHRS and YFSETQ. The CDR3 DNA sequence: TGCGCCAGCAGCTCAGACAGGATCGGCACTGAAGCTTTCTTT. Translated: CASSSDRIGTEAFF.

The chain links TRBV15 to TRBJ2-7; D assignment may be TRBD1 or TRBD2 (7 bases each). CDR3 length: 15 residues. Germline V gene data show CDR1 as LNHNV and CDR2 as YYDKDF (reference sequence). V lost 1 base and J lost 2, with 12 bases in between. The CDR3 bases are TGTGCCACCAGCAGAGCCCAGGGGGGGGCCTACGAGCAGTACTTC. Translated, it gives CATSRAQGGAYEQYF.

This clonotype was observed a few times. The chain joins TRBV20-1 to TRBJ2-2; D may be TRBD2 (5 bases). Germline V lookup: CDR1 DFQATT, CDR2 SNEGSKA (reference sequence). CDR3 length: 16 residues. Trimming removed 4 bases at V and 4 bases at J, with 19 bases between. CDR3 nucleotide sequence: TGCAGTGCTACTTCCCCTATACTAGTAGGCACCGGGGAGCTGTTTTTT. Translated: CSATSPILVGTGELFF.

The chain combines TRBV9 with TRBJ2-6; D unclear. CDR3 length: 14 amino acids. Germline-derived CDR1 and CDR2 are SGDLS and YYNGEE. V shed 4 bases and J shed 2 bases, with 7 bases lying between them. CDR3 DNA sequence: TGTGCCAGCAGCCCCCTAGCTGGGGCCAACGTCCTGACTTTC. This codes for CASSPLAGANVLTF.

The chain uses TRBV5-1 and TRBJ1-5; tentative D call: TRBD1 (6 bases). V lost 2 bases, J lost 1 base, and 10 bases lay in between. Germline CDR1 SGHRS, CDR2 YFSETQ. The CDR3 consists of 15 residues. DNA for the CDR3: TGCGCCAGCAGCTTACAGGGAATGAGCAATCAGCCCCAGCATTTT. The encoded protein is CASSLQGMSNQPQHF.

The rearrangement joins TRBV18 to TRBJ1-4, with D unclear. There are 12 residues in the CDR3. Germline CDR1 KGHSH, CDR2 LQKENI. The V end was cut by 5 bases, the J end by 13 bases, with 14 bases between. The CDR3 protein is CASSDRLWGLFF. CDR3 DNA: TGTGCCAGCTCAGATCGACTTTGGGGACTGTTTTTT. Combining the CDR3 with reference TRBV18 and TRBJ1-4 gives the whole variable domain NAGVMQNPRHLVRRRGQEARLRCSPMKGHSHVYWYRQLPEEGLKFMVYLQKENIIDESGMPKERFSAEFPKEGPSILRIQQVVRGDSAAYFCASSDRLWGLFFGSGTQLSVL.